Below, 19 T cell receptor beta chains from the same sample are listed, as sequenced in a study of blood T cells in healthy people across ages. Combining a sample-barcoded 5' primer with a J-beta primer mix, a second PCR ran for roughly 6 to 11 cycles. TCRdb used MiXCR to reprocess the 5' RACE reads, holding one entry per CDR3 protein. The sample records 790,000 or so distinct CDR3 sequences, about half being singletons. Sequencing input: blood. These receptors originate from a man at least 80 years old in good health.

The rearrangement links TRBV28 to TRBJ2-5, with D maybe TRBD1 (6 bases). Germline CDR1 and CDR2: MDHEN and SYDVKM. V lost 4 bases to trimming and J lost 0 bases, with 15 bases between them. The length of the CDR3 is 16 residues. The CDR3 sequence is CASSSILRQDQETQYF. The CDR3 nucleotides read TGTGCCAGCAGTTCCATATTAAGACAGGACCAAGAGACCCAGTACTTC.

CDR3 sequence: CASSQDRRVGKETQYF. Written as DNA, the CDR3 is TGTGCCAGCAGCCAAGATCGGCGGGTGGGGAAAGAGACCCAGTACTTC. The chain has TRBV3-1 and TRBJ2-5; weak D call: TRBD2 (5 bases). Trimming took off 0 bases at V and 3 bases at J, with 14 bases between the two ends. This CDR3 has 16 amino acids. Looked up from germline, CDR1 is LGHDT and CDR2 is YNNKEL (reference sequence).

The chain uses TRBV30 and TRBJ1-4; D unresolved. Trimming shortened V by 4 bases and J by 2 bases, and 5 bases separated the two germline ends. The CDR3 extends over 12 amino acids. The germline CDR1 and CDR2 sequences are GTSNPN and SVGIG (reference sequence). As DNA, the CDR3 is TGTGCCTGGACCCGGACTAATGAAAAACTGTTTTTT. This encodes CAWTRTNEKLFF.

V gene TRBV29-1 combines with J gene TRBJ1-2; perhaps TRBD1 as D (6 bases). Germline lookup yields CDR1 SQVTM and CDR2 ANQGSEA. This CDR3 has 12 amino acids. V shed 2 bases and J shed 8 bases, with 12 bases lying between them. CDR3 amino acids: CSVENAGVGYTF. DNA for the CDR3: TGCAGCGTTGAAAATGCAGGGGTAGGCTACACCTTC.

This clonotype came up once. The rearrangement uses TRBV6-2 or TRBV6-3 and TRBJ2-7; unclear D gene. The DNA matches TRBJ2-5 better at its end, which makes the J call doubtful. The length of the CDR3 is 15 residues. Germline CDR1 reads MNHEY; CDR2 reads SVGEGT. This CDR3 is CASSYSSNGRETQYF. The CDR3 region has the DNA TGTGCCAGCAGTTACTCGAGTAACGGACGGGAGACCCAGTACTTC.

This clonotype was counted ten times or more. The rearrangement links TRBV7-9 to TRBJ2-7; no clear D. Germline CDR1 reads SEHNR; CDR2 reads FQNEAQ (reference sequence). This CDR3 spans 13 amino acids. Trimming cost V 3 bases and J 2 bases, with 8 bases left between them. CDR3 amino acids: CASSFTPTYEQYF. The CDR3 coding sequence is TGTGCCAGCAGCTTTACACCGACCTACGAGCAGTACTTC.

This chain connects TRBV9 to TRBJ1-1; 7 nucleotides line up with TRBD1. Germline V lookup: CDR1 SGDLS, CDR2 YYNGEE. V lost 0 bases to trimming and J lost 11 bases; unmatched junction nucleotides: 7. The CDR3 has 13 residues. DNA of the CDR3: TGTGCCAGCAGCGTAGCACAGGGGTATAAGGCTTTCTTT. Its translation is CASSVAQGYKAFF.

The rearrangement joins TRBV7-2 to TRBJ2-3; a weak D match, TRBD2 (5 bases). This CDR3 region has 14 residues. CDR1 is SGHTA, CDR2 FQGNSA, per germline. V lost 4 bases and J 4 bases, leaving 12 bases between the germline ends. The CDR3 region is CASSYTSEADTQYF. In nucleotides, the CDR3 is TGTGCCAGCAGCTATACTAGTGAGGCAGATACGCAGTATTTT.

Worth noting for this clonotype: This could be a read error, since a much larger clone is one nucleotide away. The CDR3 sequence: CGASKYNEQFF. The CDR3, as DNA: TGCGGGGCTAGCAAATACAATGAGCAGTTCTTC. The V gene is TRBV7-2, the J gene TRBJ2-1; D may be TRBD1 or TRBD2 (5 bases each). Germline CDR1 is SGHTA and CDR2 is FQGNSA. The CDR3 is made up of 11 amino acids.

This chain joins TRBV20-1 and TRBJ2-1, with TRBD2 matching over 11 bases. The CDR3 is 16 amino acids. CDR1 is DFQATT and CDR2 is SNEGSKA in the germline V gene (reference sequence). Unmatched junction bases numbered 8, after V lost 0 bases and J lost 7 bases. The CDR3 DNA reads as TGCAGTGCTAGAGAAACTAGCGGGAGAAGGATAAATGAGCAGTTCTTC. Amino acids: CSARETSGRRINEQFF.

This clonotype came up a few times. CDR3 amino acids: CSVESRGDTQYF. The CDR3 nucleotides are TGCAGCGTTGAAAGCAGGGGAGATACGCAGTATTTT. This chain links TRBV29-1 with TRBJ2-3, with D perhaps TRBD1 (6 bases). V was cut by 2 bases and J by 5 bases, with 8 bases left in between. There are 12 residues in the CDR3. Germline assignment: CDR1 SQVTM and CDR2 ANQGSEA.

The CDR3 DNA follows: TGTGCCAGCAGTCCTCCGGGGGGTGGGAAGACCCAGTACTTC. Protein: CASSPPGGGKTQYF. The J gene is TRBJ2-5, the V gene TRBV28; 7 bases map to TRBD2. CDR1 and CDR2 from the germline V gene are MDHEN and SYDVKM. The J segment lost 6 bases and the V segment lost 5 bases, leaving 9 bases of the junction unmatched. The CDR3 loop spans 14 amino acids.

The chain employs TRBV18 and TRBJ2-5, with D possibly TRBD1 on 6 matching bases. The CDR3 is 14 amino acids. The germline V and J ends were trimmed by 0 bases and 3 bases, with 8 bases remaining between them. The germline V gene encodes CDR1 KGHSH and CDR2 LQKENI. The CDR3 DNA reads as TGTGCCAGCTCACCACCGGCAGGGGAAGAGACCCAGTACTTC. Its protein product is CASSPPAGEETQYF.

The V call is TRBV3-1, the J call TRBJ2-1; maybe TRBD1 (6 bases). The CDR3 spans 15 residues. Germline V gene sequence: CDR1 LGHDT, CDR2 YNNKEL (reference sequence). Trimming stripped 2 bases from V and 2 bases from J, with 10 bases between. CDR3 nucleotides: TGTGCCAGCAGCCAACTACAGGGAACCTACAATGAGCAGTTCTTC. Translation: CASSQLQGTYNEQFF.

This chain joins TRBV24-1 and TRBJ2-7; D might be TRBD2 (5 bases). This CDR3 contains 13 residues. Trimming removed 1 base at V and 3 bases at J, with 6 bases between. Germline values: CDR1 KGHDR, CDR2 SFDVKD. This chain's CDR3 is CATSDFRGYEQYF. The CDR3 DNA is TGTGCCACCAGTGATTTTCGGGGCTACGAGCAGTACTTC.

In this sample, this clonotype turned up a few times. The rearrangement links TRBV7-2 to TRBJ2-1; 9 positions match TRBD2. From germline, CDR1 is SGHTA and CDR2 FQGNSA. The junction had 4 bases not matched to a gene; V was cut back by 5 bases and J by 2 bases. The length of the CDR3 is 15 residues. The CDR3 here is CASSRAGGPYNEQFF. The CDR3 region has the DNA TGTGCCAGCAGCCGGGCGGGAGGGCCCTACAATGAGCAGTTCTTC.

As concerns this clonotype: A single base separates this from a much larger clone, so it may be a read error. The chain links TRBV7-9 to TRBJ2-5, with 9 bases matching TRBD2. CDR1 is SEHNR, CDR2 FQNEAQ, per germline (reference sequence). Unmatched junction bases numbered 16, after V lost 3 bases and J lost 11 bases. This CDR3 spans 16 amino acids. CDR3 bases: TGTGCCAGCAGCTTGGGGACTAGCAGCTCCTACAATGAGCAGTACTTC. Translation: CASSLGTSSSYNEQYF.

The chain uses TRBV12-3 or TRBV12-4 and TRBJ1-5; no clear D. Trimming cost V 3 bases and J 3 bases, with 9 bases left between them. This CDR3 has 14 amino acids. The CDR3 DNA sequence: TGTGCCAGCAGTTTTTTAGGGTCCAATCAGCCCCAGCATTTT. This codes for CASSFLGSNQPQHF.

This clonotype was seen only a few times. In DNA, the CDR3 is TGTGCCAGCAGCTCAACGCTCGGAGGGGCTTACTCCTACGAGCAGTACTTC. Translated: CASSSTLGGAYSYEQYF. The rearrangement links TRBV5-6 to TRBJ2-7, with D possibly TRBD2 on 6 matching bases. The V end was cut by 3 bases, the J end by 0 bases, with 19 bases between. The germline V gene encodes CDR1 SGHDT and CDR2 YYEEEE. The CDR3 totals 17 residues.